This entry concerns a single TCR beta chain. The target antigen is unknown. These data come from a study of vaccination and CD4 T cells after COVID-19. Study-wide context: The stimulus for the cells was overlapping spike peptides derived from SARS-CoV-2, HCoV-NL63, HCoV-OC43 and HCoV-229E.

V was shortened by 2 bases and J by 1 base, with 8 bases between the two germline ends. This CDR3 contains 14 residues. Germline values: CDR1 MNHEY, CDR2 SVGEGT. The Oncomine TCR Beta short-read assay was what sequenced the DNA obtained from cultured CD4+ T cells. One entry per CDR3 protein, called by TCRdb with MiXCR from the PCR reads. The table has approximately 10,000 distinct CDR3 sequences, 70% seen once. Indicated treatment: roughly 10-day PBMC culture with coronavirus spike peptide pools or control peptides (ViraFEST assay). Sequencing was done on a sample of CD4+ T cells from blood, cultured in vitro. The chain recombines TRBV6-2 or TRBV6-3 with TRBJ2-5; a weak D match, TRBD1 (5 bases). The TCR was taken from a human donor who had recovered from COVID-19. The CDR3 reads CASSYPDTQETQYF. CDR3 nucleotides: TGTGCCAGCAGTTACCCGGACACCCAAGAGACCCAGTACTTC.